This T cell receptor beta chain was found in a study of shared clonotypes between healthy human individuals. Sequencing was performed with immunoSEQ multiplex PCR; in TCRdb, only in-frame clones are kept and a portion is missing. Seen here are some 1.1 million clones, 60% to 80% observed once, and the top ten hold over 0.8%. The CDR3 runs to 14 residues. Germline CDR1 reads SGHRS; CDR2 reads YFSETQ. The V end was cut by 0 bases, the J end by 0 bases, with 5 bases between. A word on this clone: The sample contains more than one DNA sequence encoding this CDR3.

The clonotype comes from a man aged 18 to 30 in good health. Some clones in this sample may be carry-over from other donors' samples. The sequencing sample was made of memory CD4+ T cells from PBMCs. Stated subset: CD45RA-negative fraction. The rearrangement links TRBV5-1 to TRBJ2-3; no reliable D call. The CDR3 loop reads CASSLAKSTDTQYF. The CDR3 DNA follows: TGCGCCAGCAGCTTGGCGAAGAGCACAGATACGCAGTATTTT.